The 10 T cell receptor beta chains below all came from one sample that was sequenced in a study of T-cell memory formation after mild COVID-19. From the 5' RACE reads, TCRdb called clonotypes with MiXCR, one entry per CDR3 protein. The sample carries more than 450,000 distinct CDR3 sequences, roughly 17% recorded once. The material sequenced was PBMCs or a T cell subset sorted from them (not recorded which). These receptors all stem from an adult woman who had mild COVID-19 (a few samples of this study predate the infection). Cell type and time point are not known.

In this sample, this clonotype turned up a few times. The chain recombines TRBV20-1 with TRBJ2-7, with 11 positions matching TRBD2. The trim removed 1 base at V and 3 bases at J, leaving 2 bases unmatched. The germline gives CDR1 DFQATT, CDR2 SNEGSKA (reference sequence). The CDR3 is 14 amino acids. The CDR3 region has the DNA TGCAGTGCTAGAGTTCTAGCGGGAGGCTACGAGCAGTACTTC. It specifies CSARVLAGGYEQYF.

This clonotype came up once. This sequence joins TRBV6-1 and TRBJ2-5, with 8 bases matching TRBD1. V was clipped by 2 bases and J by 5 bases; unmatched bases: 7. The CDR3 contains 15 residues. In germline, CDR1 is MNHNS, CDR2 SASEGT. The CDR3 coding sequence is TGTGCCAGCAGTGAAAGTTGGACAGGGAGGGAGACCCAGTACTTC. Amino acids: CASSESWTGRETQYF.

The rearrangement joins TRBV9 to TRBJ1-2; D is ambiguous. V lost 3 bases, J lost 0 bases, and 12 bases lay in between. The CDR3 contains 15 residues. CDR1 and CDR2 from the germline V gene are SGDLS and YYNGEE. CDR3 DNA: TGTGCCAGCAGCGAGGGTACAAGCCCTAACTATGGCTACACCTTC. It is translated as CASSEGTSPNYGYTF.

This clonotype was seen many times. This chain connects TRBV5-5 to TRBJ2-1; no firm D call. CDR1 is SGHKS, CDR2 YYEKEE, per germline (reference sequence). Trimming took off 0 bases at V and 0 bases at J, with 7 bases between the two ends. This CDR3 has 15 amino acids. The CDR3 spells CASSLEVSSYNEQFF. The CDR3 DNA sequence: TGTGCCAGCAGCTTGGAGGTCTCCTCCTACAATGAGCAGTTCTTC.

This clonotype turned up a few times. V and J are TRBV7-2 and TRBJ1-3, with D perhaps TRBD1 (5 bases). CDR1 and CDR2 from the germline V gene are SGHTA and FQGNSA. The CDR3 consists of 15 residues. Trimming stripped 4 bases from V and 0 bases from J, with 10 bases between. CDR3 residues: CASSSGSASGNTIYF. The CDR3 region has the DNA TGTGCCAGCAGCTCAGGGTCTGCCTCTGGAAACACCATATATTTT. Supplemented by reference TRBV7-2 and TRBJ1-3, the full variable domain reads GAGVSQSPSNKVTEKGKDVELRCDPISGHTALYWYRQSLGQGLEFLIYFQGNSAPDKSGLPSDRFSAERTGGSVSTLTIQRTQQEDSAVYLCASSSGSASGNTIYFGEGSWLTVV.

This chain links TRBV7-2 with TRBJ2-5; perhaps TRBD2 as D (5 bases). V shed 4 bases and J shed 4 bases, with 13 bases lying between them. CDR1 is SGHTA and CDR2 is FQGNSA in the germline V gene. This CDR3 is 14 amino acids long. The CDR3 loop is CASSSRQSGETQYF. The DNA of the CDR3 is TGTGCCAGCAGCTCACGACAAAGCGGAGAGACCCAGTACTTC.

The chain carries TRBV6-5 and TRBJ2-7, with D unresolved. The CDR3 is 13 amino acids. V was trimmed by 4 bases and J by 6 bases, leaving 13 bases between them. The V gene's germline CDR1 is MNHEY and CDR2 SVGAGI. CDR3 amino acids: CASSFADQTEQYF. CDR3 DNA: TGTGCCAGCAGTTTCGCGGACCAAACCGAGCAGTACTTC.

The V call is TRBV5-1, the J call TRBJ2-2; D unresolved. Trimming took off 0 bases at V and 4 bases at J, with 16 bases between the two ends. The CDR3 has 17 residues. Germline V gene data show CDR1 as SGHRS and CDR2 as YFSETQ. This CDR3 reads CASSLAAGGVGTGELFF. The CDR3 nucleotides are TGCGCCAGCAGCTTGGCCGCTGGCGGTGTGGGCACCGGGGAGCTGTTTTTT.

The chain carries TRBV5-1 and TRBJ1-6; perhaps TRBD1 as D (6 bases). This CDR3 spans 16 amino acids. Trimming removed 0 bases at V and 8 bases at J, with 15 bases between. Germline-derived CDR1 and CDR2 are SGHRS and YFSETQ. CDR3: CASSLDKQGSDSPLHF. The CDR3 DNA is TGCGCCAGCAGCTTGGATAAACAGGGCTCGGATTCACCCCTCCACTTT.

The CDR3 nucleotides are TGTGCCAGCAGCCCCCGGACAGGGAATAATGAAAAACTGTTTTTT. This gives the protein CASSPRTGNNEKLFF. The rearrangement joins TRBV7-9 to TRBJ1-4; 8 bases map to TRBD1. With V trimmed by 5 bases and J by 4 bases, 6 bases remained unmatched. Germline lookup yields CDR1 SEHNR and CDR2 FQNEAQ (reference sequence). There are 15 residues in the CDR3.